Listed below are T cell receptor beta chains from one sample, sequenced in a study of cytomegalovirus exposure and HLA in healthy donors. Sequenced by immunoSEQ multiplex PCR; TCRdb stores in-frame clones only, minus some. The sample consists of about 110,000 clones, approximately 96% of them appearing once. The source material was PBMCs. The receptors originated from a woman in her late teens or twenties in good health and CMV-seronegative. The CDR3 runs from the conserved cysteine through the conserved F or W. D genes are given only for firm matches. Clone size is stated in some rows and not others, as once, few, many or a class when expanded.

j_call clone_size v_call d_call cdr3_nt cdr3_aa
TRBJ2-4 - TRBV7-2 - TGTGCCAGCAGCGAGGACAGAAACATTCAGTACTTC CASSEDRNIQYF
TRBJ2-7 - TRBV10-3 TRBD1 TGTGCCATCAGTGCAGGGGACAGGGGTTCATACGAGCAGTACTTC CAISAGDRGSYEQYF
TRBJ2-1 once TRBV5-1 TRBD1 TGCGCCAGCAGCTTGGGGGGACAGGGATACAATGAGCAGTTCTTC CASSLGGQGYNEQFF
TRBJ2-1 - TRBV27 TRBD1 TGTGCCAGCAGTCGACAGGGATACAATGAGCAGTTCTTC CASSRQGYNEQFF
TRBJ1-4 - TRBV5-1 TRBD1 TGCGCCAGCAGGCCCCAGGGGGCGAGTGAAAAACTGTTTTTT CASRPQGASEKLFF
TRBJ2-7 - TRBV15 - TGTGCCACCAGCAGGGACTCTCAACCCCGACAGTACTTC CATSRDSQPRQYF
TRBJ2-7 - TRBV6-6 - TGTGCCAGCAGCCGAGGCGGAAACTACGAGCAGTACTTC CASSRGGNYEQYF
TRBJ2-3 once TRBV5-4 TRBD2 TGTGCCAGCAGACACACTAGCGTCCCAGATACGCAGTATTTT CASRHTSVPDTQYF
TRBJ2-7 - TRBV21-1 - TGTGCCAGCAGCAAATCCCCCCAGGGACTTTACTTATCCCCCTCCTACGAGCAGTACTTC CASSKSPQGLYLSPSYEQYF
TRBJ2-7 - TRBV18 TRBD2 TGTGCCAGTGGCGGGGGGACCTACGAGCAGTACTTC CASGGGTYEQYF